The rows below give T cell receptor beta chains drawn from one sample of a study of blood T cell repertoires in COVID-19. Measured with immunoSEQ multiplex PCR; TCRdb has only the in-frame clones, and not every one. The sample carries approximately 200,000 clones, 87% recorded once. Sequenced material: peripheral blood. These receptors came from a man between 60 and 75 years old who had recovered from COVID-19. Both conserved end residues are part of each CDR3. D genes are given only for firm matches. Size tells how often a clone was seen (once, few, many) or the class of an expanded clone, and some rows leave it out.

TRBD1 TRBJ1-1 - TRBV7-9 CASSFWTGPSTEAFF TGTGCCAGCAGCTTTTGGACAGGGCCGTCCACTGAAGCTTTCTTT
- TRBJ1-3 - TRBV9 CASSVGGVGNTIYF TGTGCCAGCAGCGTGGGAGGGGTAGGAAACACCATATATTTT
TRBD1 TRBJ2-5 - TRBV5-1 CASSLAGQGRETQYF TGCGCCAGCAGCTTGGCTGGACAGGGGAGAGAGACCCAGTACTTC
TRBD2 TRBJ2-7 - TRBV5-1 CASSLGGLAGGSYEQYF TGCGCCAGCAGCTTGGGGGGACTAGCGGGAGGATCCTACGAGCAGTACTTC
TRBD1 TRBJ1-4 - TRBV28 CASRGGQESEKLFF TGTGCCAGCAGGGGGGGACAGGAAAGTGAAAAACTGTTTTTT
- TRBJ2-6 - TRBV7-9 CASSLASSGANVLTF TGTGCCAGCAGCTTAGCCAGCTCTGGGGCCAACGTCCTGACTTTC
- TRBJ1-4 - TRBV6-6 CASSTRGAGQFF TGTGCCAGCAGTACCCGGGGGGCAGGGCAGTTTTTT
TRBD2 TRBJ2-1 - TRBV3-1/TRBV3-2 CASSQEVESGGVCEQFF TGTGCCAGCAGCCAAGAGGTAGAAAGCGGGGGGGTCTGTGAGCAGTTCTTC
TRBD1 TRBJ1-4 - TRBV12-3/TRBV12-4 CASTPGQGEKLFF TGTGCCAGCACCCCGGGACAGGGAGAAAAACTGTTTTTT
TRBD2 TRBJ2-2 few TRBV6-5 CASLLGTSLGGELFF TGTGCCAGCCTTTTAGGGACTAGCTTAGGCGGGGAGCTGTTTTTT
TRBD1 TRBJ1-6 - TRBV5-1 CASSSTTGEGSPLHF TGCGCCAGCAGCTCAACGACAGGGGAAGGTTCACCCCTCCACTTT
TRBD1 TRBJ1-2 - TRBV29-1 CSVGRDRDHGYTF TGCAGCGTGGGCCGGGACAGGGACCATGGCTACACCTTC
- TRBJ2-7 - TRBV29-1 CSVETTSYEQYF TGCAGCGTCGAGACAACCTCCTACGAGCAGTACTTC
- TRBJ1-1 - TRBV7-2 CADSGGKENTEAFF TGTGCCGATTCCGGAGGGAAGGAGAACACTGAAGCTTTCTTT
- TRBJ2-7 - TRBV19 CASSPRDTTYEQYF TGTGCCAGTAGTCCACGGGACACCACCTACGAGCAGTACTTC
- TRBJ1-2 - TRBV29-1 CSADPGDGYTF TGCAGCGCCGACCCAGGGGATGGCTACACCTTC
- TRBJ2-7 - TRBV23-1 CASSQSSGEQYF TGCGCCAGCAGTCAATCGAGCGGCGAGCAGTACTTC
TRBD2 TRBJ2-1 - TRBV7-3 CASSLGTSWDEQFF TGTGCCAGCAGCTTAGGGACTAGCTGGGATGAGCAGTTCTTC
TRBD1 TRBJ1-1 - TRBV9 CASGGPGGDLGDTEAFF TGTGCCAGCGGGGGTCCAGGGGGAGATTTAGGAGACACTGAAGCTTTCTTT